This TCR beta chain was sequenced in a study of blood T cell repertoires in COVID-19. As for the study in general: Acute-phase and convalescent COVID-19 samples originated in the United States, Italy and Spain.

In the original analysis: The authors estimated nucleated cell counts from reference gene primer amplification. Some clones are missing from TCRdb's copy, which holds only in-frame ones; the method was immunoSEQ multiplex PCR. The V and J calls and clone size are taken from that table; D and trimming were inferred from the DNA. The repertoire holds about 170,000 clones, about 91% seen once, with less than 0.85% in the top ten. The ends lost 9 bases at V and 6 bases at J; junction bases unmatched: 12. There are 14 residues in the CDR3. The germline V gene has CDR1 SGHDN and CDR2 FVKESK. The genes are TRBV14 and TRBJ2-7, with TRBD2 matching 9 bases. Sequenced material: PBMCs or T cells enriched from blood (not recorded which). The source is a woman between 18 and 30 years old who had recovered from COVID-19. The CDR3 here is CARDTLAGLGEQYF. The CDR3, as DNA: TGTGCCAGGGATACTCTAGCGGGACTGGGCGAGCAGTACTTC.